What follows are 23 T cell receptor beta chains derived from one specimen sequenced in a study of blood T cell repertoires in COVID-19. Sequenced by immunoSEQ multiplex PCR; TCRdb stores in-frame clones only, minus some. The sample records more than 85,000 clones, roughly four fifths being singletons. The source material was peripheral blood. The receptor source for this set is an older woman with acute or convalescent COVID-19.

The chain links TRBV18 to TRBJ1-2, with D perhaps TRBD1 (5 bases). Trimming removed 2 bases from V and 2 bases from J, with 9 bases in between. The CDR3 runs 14 residues. The germline CDR1 and CDR2 sequences are KGHSH and LQKENI. CDR3 DNA: TGTGCCAGCTCACCAGGCAGGGCGAACTATGGCTACACCTTC. Translated, it gives CASSPGRANYGYTF.

The chain joins TRBV3-1 (or the pseudogene TRBV3-2) to TRBJ2-7; no clear D gene. V was cut by 4 bases and J by 6 bases, with 16 bases left in between. In germline, CDR1 is LGHDT, CDR2 YNNKEL (reference sequence). The CDR3 has 14 amino acids. As DNA, the CDR3 is TGTGCCAGCAGCCCTCCCAGGCAGTCCGGCGAGCAGTACTTC. Translating it yields CASSPPRQSGEQYF.

The V gene is TRBV30, the J gene TRBJ2-3, with 11 bases lining up with TRBD2. This CDR3 contains 17 residues. V gave up 2 bases and J gave up 0 bases; unmatched junction bases: 7. Germline loops: CDR1 GTSNPN, CDR2 SVGIG (reference sequence). CDR3 protein: CAWSPLLAGDSTDTQYF. CDR3 in DNA: TGTGCCTGGAGTCCGCTACTAGCGGGGGATAGCACAGATACGCAGTATTTT.

The chain employs TRBV5-1 and TRBJ2-7, with 13 bases matching TRBD2. The germline gives CDR1 SGHRS, CDR2 YFSETQ. V trimming: 3 bases; J trimming: 1 base; junction bases outside the gene matches: 1. There are 15 residues in the CDR3. The CDR3 is CASSSGLAGSYEQYF. DNA for the CDR3: TGCGCCAGCAGCTCGGGACTAGCGGGATCCTACGAGCAGTACTTC.

The chain joins TRBV24-1 to TRBJ1-2; 7 nucleotides match TRBD1. This CDR3 has 13 amino acids. V shed 4 bases and J 8 bases; nucleotides not matched to a gene: 6. Germline CDR1 KGHDR, CDR2 SFDVKD. The CDR3 DNA reads as TGTGCCACCAGTGACCTACAGGGGAGGGGCTACACCTTC. It yields the protein CATSDLQGRGYTF.

J is TRBJ1-5 and V is TRBV6-6, with 10 bases that match TRBD1. The length of the CDR3 is 14 residues. The J segment lost 7 bases and the V segment lost 5 bases, leaving 5 bases of the junction unmatched. The germline V gene encodes CDR1 MNHNY and CDR2 SVGAGI (reference sequence). The CDR3 DNA is TGTGCCAGCAGTCCAGACAGGGGGCGACAGCCCCAGCATTTT. Translation: CASSPDRGRQPQHF.

This chain joins TRBV27 and TRBJ2-7; 8 bases line up with TRBD1. Germline values: CDR1 MNHEY, CDR2 SMNVEV (reference sequence). The CDR3 totals 14 residues. V gave up 5 bases and J gave up 6 bases; unmatched junction bases: 9. The CDR3: CASSLGQGWGEQYF. The DNA of the CDR3 is TGTGCCAGCAGTCTCGGACAGGGTTGGGGCGAGCAGTACTTC.

This chain connects TRBV9 to TRBJ2-3; D may be TRBD2 (6 bases). CDR3 size: 12 residues. Germline values: CDR1 SGDLS, CDR2 YYNGEE. Trimming left V 5 bases short and J 6 bases short, with 10 bases between. The CDR3 region is CASSQLADTQYF. The DNA of the CDR3 is TGTGCCAGCAGTCAGCTAGCGGATACGCAGTATTTT.

V usage is TRBV5-6 and J usage is TRBJ2-3, with 9 bases lining up with TRBD2. Unmatched junction bases numbered 11, after V lost 0 bases and J lost 3 bases. The CDR3 has 18 amino acids. CDR1 and CDR2 from the germline V gene are SGHDT and YYEEEE. DNA of the CDR3: TGTGCCAGCAGCTTGGTGGGGGCAGCGGGGGGCGCAACAGATACGCAGTATTTT. Residues: CASSLVGAAGGATDTQYF.

The chain joins TRBV6-5 to TRBJ2-7; maybe TRBD2 (7 bases). CDR1 and CDR2 from the germline V gene are MNHEY and SVGAGI. CDR3 length: 15 amino acids. V was cut by 5 bases and J by 6 bases, with 20 bases left in between. DNA of the CDR3: TGTGCCAGCAGTCCTTTGTGGGGGGGCCCGATCGAGCAGTACTTC. Translating it yields CASSPLWGGPIEQYF.

A note on this clone: Other DNA sequences in this specimen translate into the identical CDR3. The V and J genes are TRBV30 and TRBJ1-1, with 7 bases identical to TRBD1. The germline CDR1 and CDR2 sequences are GTSNPN and SVGIG (reference sequence). Trimming cost V 0 bases and J 5 bases; bases outside gene matches: 6. This CDR3 contains 14 residues. The DNA of the CDR3 is TGTGCCTGGAGTGTCCAGGGGGTAGGAACTGAAGCTTTCTTT. Encoded protein: CAWSVQGVGTEAFF.

The V gene is TRBV19, the J gene TRBJ1-3; no reliable D call. The germline V gene encodes CDR1 LNHDA and CDR2 SQIVND (reference sequence). This CDR3 spans 13 amino acids. Between the trimmed V and J ends, which lost 11 bases and 3 bases, there was a span of 14 bases. CDR3 in amino acids: CAGSTRGGNTIYF. CDR3 sequence (DNA): TGTGCCGGAAGCACGCGAGGTGGAAACACCATATATTTT. Full variable domain (remainder filled in from reference TRBV19 and TRBJ1-3): DGGITQSPKYLFRKEGQNVTLSCEQNLNHDAMYWYRQDPGQGLRLIYYSQIVNDFQKGDIAEGYSVSREKKESFPLTVTSAQKNPTAFYLCAGSTRGGNTIYFGEGSWLTVV.

The V gene is TRBV19, the J gene TRBJ1-2; 9 bases match TRBD1. CDR1 and CDR2 from the germline V gene are LNHDA and SQIVND (reference sequence). J gave up 2 bases and V 3 bases, and 7 bases lay outside the gene matches. The CDR3 is 16 amino acids. Here the CDR3 reads CASSMKDRGGNYGYTF. The DNA for the CDR3 is TGTGCCAGTAGTATGAAAGACAGGGGGGGGAACTATGGCTACACCTTC.

This clone was picked up many times. The rearrangement uses TRBV9 and TRBJ1-1; 8 bases line up with TRBD1. The CDR3 totals 13 residues. V dropped 2 bases and J dropped 4; count of bases not matched to a gene: 1. Germline V lookup: CDR1 SGDLS, CDR2 YYNGEE. The CDR3 region is CASSVGTGTEAFF. CDR3 nucleotide sequence: TGTGCCAGCAGCGTGGGGACAGGCACTGAAGCTTTCTTT.

CDR3 protein: CAWSLGQGGQPQHF. The CDR3 DNA reads as TGTGCCTGGAGTTTGGGACAGGGAGGTCAGCCCCAGCATTTT. The rearrangement uses TRBV30 and TRBJ1-5, with TRBD1 matching 9 bases. V gave up 2 bases and J gave up 6 bases; unmatched junction bases: 5. This CDR3 contains 14 residues. Germline V lookup: CDR1 GTSNPN, CDR2 SVGIG (reference sequence).

A few counts support this clone. This CDR3 reads CASATGNQPQHF. The CDR3 coding sequence is TGTGCCAGTGCGACAGGCAATCAGCCCCAGCATTTT. The chain employs TRBV28 and TRBJ1-5; maybe TRBD1 (5 bases). Germline-derived CDR1 and CDR2 are MDHEN and SYDVKM. The CDR3 extends over 12 amino acids. V gave up 9 bases and J gave up 2 bases, with 8 bases separating them.

The chain joins TRBV6-5 to TRBJ1-2; no definite D call. The germline CDR1 and CDR2 sequences are MNHEY and SVGAGI. This CDR3 has 14 amino acids. The V end lost 0 bases, the J end lost 2 bases, and 7 bases lay between the germline ends. CDR3 loop: CASSYSRGNYGYTF. The CDR3 DNA sequence: TGTGCCAGCAGTTACTCCCGGGGAAACTATGGCTACACCTTC.

V usage is TRBV18 and J usage is TRBJ1-1, with TRBD1 identical over 7 bases. CDR3 length: 16 residues. Germline V lookup: CDR1 KGHSH, CDR2 LQKENI. Germline trimming cut 3 bases from V and 0 bases from J; bases unmatched to any gene: 7. CDR3 amino acids: CASSPRGQYMNTEAFF. CDR3 coding DNA: TGTGCCAGCTCACCTCGGGGACAGTACATGAACACTGAAGCTTTCTTT.

V is TRBV6-5 and J is TRBJ1-1; 7 nucleotides match TRBD1. This CDR3 is 14 amino acids long. From germline, CDR1 is MNHEY and CDR2 SVGAGI. J lost 0 bases, V lost 7 bases, and 5 bases had no gene match. The CDR3 protein is CASTWDSLNTEAFF. The CDR3 DNA reads as TGTGCCAGCACCTGGGACAGTTTGAACACTGAAGCTTTCTTT.

The V call is TRBV6-2 or TRBV6-3, the J call TRBJ1-1; possibly TRBD1 for D (6 bases). This CDR3 spans 13 amino acids. The V end was cut by 1 base, the J end by 6 bases, with 9 bases between. The germline CDR1 and CDR2 sequences are MNHEY and SVGEGT. In DNA form, the CDR3 reads TGTGCCAGCAGTTACTTCAGGGGCGCTGAAGCTTTCTTT. Translating it yields CASSYFRGAEAFF.

With regard to this clone: Distinct nucleotide sequences in the sample also encode this CDR3. The genes are TRBV6-1 and TRBJ1-5, with D perhaps matching TRBD1 (5 bases). The CDR3 is 14 amino acids. The germline V and J ends were trimmed by 2 bases and 4 bases, with 9 bases remaining between them. Germline CDR1 and CDR2: MNHNS and SASEGT. CDR3 bases: TGTGCCAGCAGTGAATGGGGCGGTAATCAGCCCCAGCATTTT. It encodes CASSEWGGNQPQHF.

This clone showed up just once. This CDR3 reads CATSQGYNEQFF. CDR3 sequence (DNA): TGTGCCACCAGTCAGGGTTACAATGAGCAGTTCTTC. The chain links TRBV24-1 to TRBJ2-1; the D gene is possibly TRBD1 (5 bases). Germline V gene lookup returns CDR1 KGHDR and CDR2 SFDVKD. The CDR3 consists of 12 residues. V shed 6 bases and J shed 4 bases, with 6 bases lying between them.

A few counts support this clone. The CDR3 protein is CASSHGGTEAFF. DNA of the CDR3: TGTGCCAGCAGCCATGGCGGCACTGAAGCTTTCTTT. The chain employs TRBV7-2 and TRBJ1-1; D not certain. CDR3 length: 12 residues. The ends were cut back, 5 bases at V and 4 bases at J, with 8 bases in the middle. In germline, CDR1 is SGHTA, CDR2 FQGNSA.